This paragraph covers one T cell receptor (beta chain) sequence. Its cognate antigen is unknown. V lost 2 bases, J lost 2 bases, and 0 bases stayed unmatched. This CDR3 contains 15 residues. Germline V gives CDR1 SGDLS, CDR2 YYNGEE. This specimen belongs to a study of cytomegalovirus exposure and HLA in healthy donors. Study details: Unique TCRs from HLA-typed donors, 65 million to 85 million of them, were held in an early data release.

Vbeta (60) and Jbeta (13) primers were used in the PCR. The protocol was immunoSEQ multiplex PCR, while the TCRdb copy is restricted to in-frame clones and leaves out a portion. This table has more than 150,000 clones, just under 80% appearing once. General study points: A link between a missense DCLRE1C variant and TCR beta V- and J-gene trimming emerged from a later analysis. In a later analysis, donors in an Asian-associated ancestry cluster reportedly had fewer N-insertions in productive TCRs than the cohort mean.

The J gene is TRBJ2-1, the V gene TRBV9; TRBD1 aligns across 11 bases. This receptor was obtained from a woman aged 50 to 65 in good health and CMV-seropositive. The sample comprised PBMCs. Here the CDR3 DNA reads TGTGCCAGCAGCGTGGGACAGGGGGCCTACAATGAGCAGTTCTTC. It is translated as CASSVGQGAYNEQFF. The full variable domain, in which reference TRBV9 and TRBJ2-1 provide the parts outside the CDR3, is DSGVTQTPKHLITATGQRVTLRCSPRSGDLSVYWYQQSLDQGLQFLIQYYNGEERAKGNILERFSAQQFPDLHSELNLSSLELGDSALYFCASSVGQGAYNEQFFGPGTRLTVL.